A selection of T cell receptor beta chains follows, all from one sample in a study of T cell clones after liver transplantation. This table comes from immunoSEQ multiplex PCR, and its TCRdb copy is limited to in-frame clones, with some not included. Here the sample spans about 33,000 clones, around 94% being singletons. Sequencing was performed on CD8+ T cells from blood, taken 12 months after liver transplant. These receptors were obtained from a human patient who received a liver transplant. Some of the T cells may derive from the graft donor. The CDR3 runs from the conserved cysteine through the conserved F or W. D genes are given only for firm matches. Rows give clone size only sometimes, using once, few, many, or a class for an expanded clone.

V: TRBV5-1
J: TRBJ2-7
size: .
D: TRBD2
DNA: TGCGCCAGCAGCTTGGCCATGGGACTAATCTACGAGCAGTACTTC
CDR3: CASSLAMGLIYEQYF

V: TRBV30
J: TRBJ2-7
size: .
D: TRBD2
DNA: TGTGCCTGGAGCCTACTAGCGGGAGCTTACGAGCAGTACTTC
CDR3: CAWSLLAGAYEQYF

V: TRBV13
J: TRBJ2-3
size: .
D: .
DNA: TGTGCCAGCAGCTTAGGAAGCACAGATACGCAGTATTTT
CDR3: CASSLGSTDTQYF

V: TRBV10-3
J: TRBJ2-1
size: .
D: TRBD2
DNA: TGTGCCATCAGTGAGTCTCTAGCGGGAGACGGTAATGAGCAGTTCTTC
CDR3: CAISESLAGDGNEQFF

V: TRBV2
J: TRBJ2-1
size: .
D: .
DNA: TGTGCCAGCAGTGACTCGGGGGATCCCTACAATGAGCAGTTCTTC
CDR3: CASSDSGDPYNEQFF

V: TRBV7-9
J: TRBJ2-1
size: .
D: TRBD1
DNA: TGTGCCAGCAGCTTCCGGGACAGGGTTAGTAATGAGCAGTTCTTC
CDR3: CASSFRDRVSNEQFF

V: TRBV13
J: TRBJ2-7
size: .
D: .
DNA: TGTGCCAGCAGCTTAGCTCAGGACTTCTACGAGCAGTACTTC
CDR3: CASSLAQDFYEQYF

V: TRBV28
J: TRBJ2-1
size: .
D: .
DNA: TGTGCCAGCAGTTTTTATGGGACAAGGGCACTAAATGAGCAGTTCTTC
CDR3: CASSFYGTRALNEQFF

V: TRBV6-1
J: TRBJ1-5
size: .
D: .
DNA: TGTGCCAGCACCCAGAACACCGCGCACAATCAGCCCCAGCATTTT
CDR3: CASTQNTAHNQPQHF

V: TRBV9
J: TRBJ2-2
size: once
D: TRBD1
DNA: TGTGCCAGCAGCGTAGGACAGGGACCCACCGGGGAGCTGTTTTTT
CDR3: CASSVGQGPTGELFF

V: TRBV11-3
J: TRBJ2-1
size: .
D: .
DNA: TGTGCCAGCAGCTCACCAACCCGCGGAGAGCAGTTCTTC
CDR3: CASSSPTRGEQFF

V: TRBV9
J: TRBJ1-1
size: .
D: TRBD1
DNA: TGTGCCAGCAGCGGGGGACAGGCCTCGAGTGATGACACTGAAGCTTTCTTT
CDR3: CASSGGQASSDDTEAFF

V: TRBV5-4
J: TRBJ1-2
size: .
D: .
DNA: TGTGCCAGCAGCTTGAGGAACGTTGCTAACTATGGCTACACCTTC
CDR3: CASSLRNVANYGYTF

V: TRBV30
J: TRBJ2-2
size: once
D: TRBD2
DNA: TGTGCCTGGATGGGACTTAGCGGGAGGGCGAACACCGGGGAGCTGTTTTTT
CDR3: CAWMGLSGRANTGELFF

V: TRBV9
J: TRBJ2-3
size: once
D: .
DNA: TGTGCCAGCAGCGTCTGGGGGGCGAGCACAGATACGCAGTATTTT
CDR3: CASSVWGASTDTQYF

V: TRBV2
J: TRBJ2-1
size: .
D: TRBD2
DNA: TGTGCCAGCAGGGGAGCGGGAGCGGGTGAGCAGTTCTTC
CDR3: CASRGAGAGEQFF

V: TRBV20-1
J: TRBJ2-7
size: .
D: .
DNA: TGCAGTGTTCAGGACAAGTACGAGCAGTACTTC
CDR3: CSVQDKYEQYF

V: TRBV6-5
J: TRBJ1-1
size: .
D: .
DNA: TGTGCCAGCAGTTACGGGCGGGGGGCTGACACTGAAGCTTTCTTT
CDR3: CASSYGRGADTEAFF

V: TRBV7-9
J: TRBJ2-5
size: .
D: .
DNA: TGTGCCAGCAGCTTTTTTAGCCGGGAGACCCAGTACTTC
CDR3: CASSFFSRETQYF

V: TRBV5-1
J: TRBJ1-1
size: .
D: TRBD1
DNA: TGCGCCAGCAGCTTGGGAACAGGGGTCAACACTGAAGCTTTCTTT
CDR3: CASSLGTGVNTEAFF

V: TRBV27
J: TRBJ1-5
size: .
D: .
DNA: TGTGCCAGCAGCACCCTTGGGGGGAATCAGCCCCAGCATTTT
CDR3: CASSTLGGNQPQHF

V: TRBV9
J: TRBJ2-7
size: .
D: .
DNA: TGTGCCAGCAGCGTAGGGGTGGTGGGTGGGGAGCAGTACTTC
CDR3: CASSVGVVGGEQYF

V: TRBV14
J: TRBJ2-3
size: .
D: .
DNA: TGTGCCAGCAGCCAAGAAGGGCTAACGGGAGATACGCAGTATTTT
CDR3: CASSQEGLTGDTQYF

V: TRBV29-1
J: TRBJ1-2
size: few
D: .
DNA: TGCAGCGTCCAAAATTTAAATAACTATGGCTACACCTTC
CDR3: CSVQNLNNYGYTF

V: TRBV7-9
J: TRBJ2-3
size: once
D: .
DNA: TGTGCCAGCAGCCCTCCAGGGGAATACCTGGATACGCAGTATTTT
CDR3: CASSPPGEYLDTQYF

V: TRBV6-1
J: TRBJ1-1
size: .
D: .
DNA: TGTGCCAGCCAAACAGACGGTAACACTGAAGCTTTCTTT
CDR3: CASQTDGNTEAFF

V: TRBV29-1
J: TRBJ2-3
size: .
D: TRBD2
DNA: TGCAGCGTTGAAGGGCCCAGCGGGAGACGAGTAGATACGCAGTATTTT
CDR3: CSVEGPSGRRVDTQYF

V: TRBV7-9
J: TRBJ2-1
size: .
D: .
DNA: TGTGCCAGCAGCTTTGAGGCAGAGCAGTTCTTC
CDR3: CASSFEAEQFF

V: TRBV5-1
J: TRBJ2-3
size: .
D: TRBD2
DNA: TGCGCCAGCAGCTTGACTAGCGGGAGGGTAACAGATACGCAGTATTTT
CDR3: CASSLTSGRVTDTQYF

V: TRBV6-5
J: TRBJ1-5
size: .
D: TRBD1
DNA: TGTGCCAGCAGGGAAACAGGGGGCAGTCAGCCCCAGCATTTT
CDR3: CASRETGGSQPQHF

V: TRBV4-3
J: TRBJ2-3
size: .
D: .
DNA: TGCGCCAGCAGCCTTACAGGAATAAGCACAGATACGCAGTATTTT
CDR3: CASSLTGISTDTQYF

V: TRBV28
J: TRBJ2-4
size: .
D: .
DNA: TGTGCCAGCAGTTTATGGTCCAACGGCAAAAACATTCAGTACTTC
CDR3: CASSLWSNGKNIQYF

V: TRBV27
J: TRBJ1-2
size: .
D: TRBD1
DNA: TGTGCCAGCAGTTTAGAGGGGGCGAATGGCTACACCTTC
CDR3: CASSLEGANGYTF

V: TRBV13
J: TRBJ2-1
size: .
D: .
DNA: TGTGCCAGCAGCTTAGGGGTCCCCAGCTCCTACAATGAGCAGTTCTTC
CDR3: CASSLGVPSSYNEQFF

V: TRBV12-5
J: TRBJ1-1
size: .
D: .
DNA: TGTGCTAGTGGTTATGGAGGAGCGGCTGAAGCTTTCTTT
CDR3: CASGYGGAAEAFF

V: TRBV2
J: TRBJ2-7
size: .
D: .
DNA: TGTGCCAGCAGTGAACAGCTTCTGTACGAGCAGTACTTC
CDR3: CASSEQLLYEQYF

V: TRBV5-1
J: TRBJ2-7
size: .
D: TRBD2
DNA: TGCGCCAGCAGCTACGGACTAGCGGGAGGGCCCCCCTACGAGCAGTACTTC
CDR3: CASSYGLAGGPPYEQYF

V: TRBV7-9
J: TRBJ1-2
size: .
D: .
DNA: TGTGCCAGCAGCTTGCCCGGGGGCGGGGAACAGCCCTATGGCTACACCTTC
CDR3: CASSLPGGGEQPYGYTF

V: TRBV5-1
J: TRBJ1-1
size: .
D: .
DNA: TGCGCCAGCAGCTTAAGGGGGGTGAACACTGAAGCTTTCTTT
CDR3: CASSLRGVNTEAFF

V: TRBV12-5
J: TRBJ1-1
size: once
D: .
DNA: TGTGCTAGTGGTTTGGTACCTGGTGGCAGCATCATGAACACTGAAGCTTTCTTT
CDR3: CASGLVPGGSIMNTEAFF

V: TRBV4-3
J: TRBJ2-2
size: .
D: TRBD1
DNA: TGCGCCAGCAGCCAAAGGCCGGGACAGGCGAACACCGGGGAGCTGTTTTTT
CDR3: CASSQRPGQANTGELFF

V: TRBV4-1
J: TRBJ2-7
size: once
D: TRBD1
DNA: TGCGCCAGCAGCCAAGCACAGGGGGCTGGTGTGGCCGAGCAGTACTTC
CDR3: CASSQAQGAGVAEQYF

V: TRBV27
J: TRBJ1-1
size: .
D: TRBD1
DNA: TGTGCCAGCAGTTTAGGTTGGACAGGGGAAGCTTTCTTT
CDR3: CASSLGWTGEAFF

V: TRBV27
J: TRBJ2-1
size: .
D: TRBD2
DNA: TGTGCCAGCAGTTCACTCCTCGGGACTAGCGTCTCCTACAATGAGCAGTTCTTC
CDR3: CASSSLLGTSVSYNEQFF